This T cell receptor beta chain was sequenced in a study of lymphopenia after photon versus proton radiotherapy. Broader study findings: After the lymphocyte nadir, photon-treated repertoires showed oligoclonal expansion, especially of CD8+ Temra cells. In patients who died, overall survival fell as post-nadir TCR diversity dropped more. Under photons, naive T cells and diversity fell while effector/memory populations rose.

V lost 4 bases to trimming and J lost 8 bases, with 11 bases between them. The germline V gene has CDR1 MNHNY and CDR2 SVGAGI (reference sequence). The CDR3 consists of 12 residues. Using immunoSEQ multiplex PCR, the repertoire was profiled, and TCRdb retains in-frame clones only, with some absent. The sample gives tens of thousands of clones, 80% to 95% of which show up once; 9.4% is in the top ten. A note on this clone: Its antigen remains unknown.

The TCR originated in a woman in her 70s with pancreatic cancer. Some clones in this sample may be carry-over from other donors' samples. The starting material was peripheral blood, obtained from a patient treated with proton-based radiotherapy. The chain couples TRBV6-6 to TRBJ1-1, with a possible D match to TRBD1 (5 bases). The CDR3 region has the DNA TGTGCCAGCAGTTCGGGGGTGGCGGAAGCTTTCTTT. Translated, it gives CASSSGVAEAFF.